The rows below give T cell receptor beta chains drawn from one sample of a study of CD8+CD57+ T cells in acquired aplastic anemia. TCRdb reprocessed the reads via MiXCR and lists one record per CDR3 protein. The sample lists 400,000 to 450,000 distinct CDR3 sequences, 55% to 70% seen once, with 3.5% to 4.5% in the top ten. Sequences were obtained from sorted CD4+, CD8+, or CD8+CD57+ T cells (not recorded which) from PBMCs. The receptors originated from a human donor in good health, serving as a control. The CDR3 runs from the conserved cysteine through the conserved F or W. The D gene is left open where the match is weak. Not every row has a clone size; where given, it reads once, few, many or a size class.

TRBV6-5	many	TRBD1	TRBJ1-2	CASSRTPGGSHYGYTF	TGTGCCAGCAGCCGAACCCCAGGGGGCTCACACTATGGCTACACCTTC
TRBV12-3/TRBV12-4	NA	NA	TRBJ2-7	CASSIEGRAQYEQYF	TGTGCCAGCAGTATAGAGGGCAGGGCCCAATACGAGCAGTACTTC
TRBV2	NA	NA	TRBJ2-3	CASSVGPGIDTQYF	TGTGCCAGCAGTGTGGGCCCAGGGATAGATACGCAGTATTTT
TRBV6-1	NA	TRBD2	TRBJ2-1	CASSGGGYTYNEQFF	TGTGCCAGCAGTGGGGGGGGGTACACCTACAATGAGCAGTTCTTC
TRBV19	NA	TRBD1	TRBJ1-6	CASSTLGTGDNSPLHF	TGTGCCAGTAGTACCCTCGGGACAGGGGATAATTCACCCCTCCACTTT
TRBV9	NA	TRBD2	TRBJ2-3	CASSKAGDTAYDPQYF	TGTGCCAGCAGTAAAGCGGGGGACACCGCCTACGATCCGCAGTATTTT
TRBV5-4	NA	NA	TRBJ1-3	CASSFRLGHTIYF	TGTGCCAGCAGCTTCAGACTAGGGCACACCATATATTTT
TRBV20-1	NA	NA	TRBJ1-2	CSAASRGWDKGNGYTF	TGCAGTGCTGCTAGCAGGGGCTGGGATAAGGGGAATGGCTACACCTTC
TRBV9	NA	NA	TRBJ1-1	CASSLIGGREQYF	TGTGCCAGCAGCTTAATTGGGGGCAGAGAGCAGTACTTT
TRBV7-2	NA	NA	TRBJ2-7	CASSYRWRSNTQYF	TGTGCCAGCAGCTACAGGTGGAGGAGTAACACGCAGTACTTC
TRBV7-2	NA	NA	TRBJ2-7	CASSSGGGGPRQHYF	TGTGCCAGCAGCTCCGGGGGAGGGGGGCCTCGCCAGCATTACTTC
TRBV2	once	NA	TRBJ1-4	CASSATGDQTLFF	TGTGCCAGCAGTGCAACGGGTGATCAAACCCTGTTTTTT
TRBV10-1	NA	NA	TRBJ2-7	CASSESGGDAYEQYF	TGCGCCAGCAGTGAGTCCGGCGGGGACGCCTACGAGCAGTACTTC
TRBV12-3/TRBV12-4	NA	NA	TRBJ2-7	CATTDPGGTYEQYF	TGTGCCACCACCGACCCCGGCGGGACCTACGAGCAGTACTTC
TRBV2	NA	TRBD1	TRBJ1-6	CASRKQGAYEQYFHF	TGTGCCAGCAGGAAACAGGGGGCCTACGAGCAGTACTTCCACTTT
TRBV20-1	once	NA	TRBJ2-7	CSARYTGYTEQYF	TGCAGTGCTAGGTATACGGGTTACACTGAGCAGTACTTC
TRBV2	NA	TRBD1	TRBJ1-6	CASSFPGTGRGSTLRF	TGTGCCAGCAGCTTCCCTGGGACAGGCCGGGGCTCCACCCTCCGCTTT
TRBV7-2	NA	NA	TRBJ1-3	CASSPARRESGNTIYF	TGTGCCAGCAGCCCCGCGAGGCGGGAGTCCGGAAACACCATATATTTT
TRBV29-1	once	NA	TRBJ1-5	CSVAGDPLTGRNQPQHF	TGCAGCGTCGCAGGGGATCCTTTAACCGGGCGCAATCAGCCCCAGCATTTT
TRBV5-6	NA	NA	TRBJ2-7	CASSSTTGTYEQYF	TGTGCCAGTAGCTCGACGACAGGGACTTACGAGCAGTACTTC
TRBV19	few	TRBD1	TRBJ2-5	CASSIGQGGETQYF	TGTGCCAGTAGTATAGGACAGGGCGGGGAGACCCAGTACTTC
TRBV7-8	NA	NA	TRBJ1-5	CASSMGAGSSNQPQHF	TGTGCCAGCAGCATGGGCGCAGGAAGTAGCAATCAGCCCCAGCATTTT
TRBV20-1	few	NA	TRBJ2-7	CSARDGGSYEQYF	TGCAGTGCTAGAGATGGAGGATCCTACGAGCAGTACTTC
TRBV25-1	NA	NA	TRBJ2-1	CASSESSRYNEQFF	TGCGCCAGCAGTGAATCCTCCCGCTACAATGAGCAGTTCTTC
TRBV10-3	NA	NA	TRBJ1-6	CASLPSASGALLF	TGTGCCAGCCTACCGTCAGCGTCCGGGGCCCTGCTTTTT
TRBV20-1	NA	NA	TRBJ2-3	CSARGPRASSDTQYF	TGCAGCGCTAGAGGGCCCAGGGCTAGTTCAGATACGCAGTATTTT
TRBV18	many	NA	TRBJ1-5	CASSPLRAGNNQPQHF	TGTGCCAGCTCACCGCTTAGAGCGGGTAACAATCAGCCCCAGCATTTT
TRBV15	NA	NA	TRBJ1-1	CATSKGGPEAFF	TGTGCCACCAGCAAGGGTGGGCCTGAAGCTTTCTTT
TRBV14	few	TRBD1	TRBJ2-7	CASSLRETGQGNEQYF	TGTGCCAGCAGCCTACGTGAAACGGGACAGGGCAACGAGCAGTACTTC
TRBV6-2/TRBV6-3	NA	NA	TRBJ2-1	CASSYLSRGAHNEQFF	TGTGCCAGCAGTTACCTGTCTCGGGGGGCCCACAATGAGCAGTTCTTC
TRBV10-3	NA	NA	TRBJ2-7	CAISERREFYEQYF	TGTGCCATCAGTGAACGCAGGGAATTCTACGAGCAGTACTTC
TRBV24-1	NA	TRBD1	TRBJ2-7	CATSLTGDEDYF	TGTGCCACCAGCTTAACAGGGGATGAGGATTACTTT
TRBV7-2	NA	NA	TRBJ2-1	CASSRTGREYNEQFF	TGTGCCAGCAGCCGTACAGGCAGGGAGTACAATGAGCAGTTCTTC
TRBV19	NA	NA	TRBJ1-2	CASGPGNSGYTF	TGTGCCAGTGGGCCAGGGAACTCTGGCTACACCTTC
TRBV5-1	many	NA	TRBJ1-1	CASSLGGGAEAFF	TGCGCCAGCAGCTTAGGAGGGGGAGCTGAAGCTTTCTTT
TRBV20-1	many	NA	TRBJ2-5	CSARLAGETQYF	TGCAGTGCTAGATTGGCGGGAGAGACCCAGTACTTC
TRBV2	NA	NA	TRBJ1-1	CASRGPYEAFF	TGTGCCAGCAGAGGGCCCTATGAAGCTTTCTTC
TRBV6-2/TRBV6-3	NA	NA	TRBJ2-3	CEIGRRNTDTQYF	TGTGAGATTGGGAGACGGAACACAGATACGCAGTATTTT
TRBV20-1	NA	NA	TRBJ1-2	CSVSRDMHYGYTF	TGCAGTGTTAGCCGGGACATGCACTACGGCTACACCTTC
TRBV7-2	many	NA	TRBJ1-3	CASSLVQGSGNTIYF	TGTGCCAGCAGCTTAGTCCAGGGGTCTGGAAACACCATATATTTT
TRBV2	NA	TRBD1	TRBJ1-6	CASSEAREPRGPPLHF	TGTGCCAGCAGTGAAGCCCGGGAGCCCAGGGGGCCACCCCTCCACTTT
TRBV9	many	TRBD1	TRBJ2-2	CASSPRQGGTGELFF	TGTGCCAGCAGCCCGCGACAGGGCGGAACCGGGGAGCTGTTTTTT